The entry below describes one TCR beta chain. The data derive from a study of technical replicates of blood from a handful of donors. The trim removed 1 base at V and 3 bases at J, leaving 6 bases unmatched. Germline lookup yields CDR1 SGHRS and CDR2 YFSETQ. This CDR3 comprises 15 residues. TCRdb keeps only in-frame clones here, not all; method: immunoSEQ multiplex PCR. Among more than 90,000 clones, 95% were seen once, and the ten largest hold roughly 0.28%. Sequencing was done on a sample of T cells isolated from PBMCs. The receptor comes from a human donor in good health. V usage is TRBV5-1 and J usage is TRBJ2-7, with 8 bases aligning to TRBD2. The CDR3 sequence: CASSLIGTSFYEQYF. CDR3 DNA: TGCGCCAGCAGCTTGATAGGGACTAGTTTCTACGAGCAGTACTTC.